This T cell receptor beta chain originates from a study of blood T cell repertoires in COVID-19 (TCRdb year 2020). With regard to the full study: Samples from collaborators originated in the United States, Italy and Spain and spanned both the acute and convalescent phases of COVID-19. The prospective study material was composed of cDNA or gDNA derived from T cells, B-cell-depleted T cells, or PBMCs. The dataset comprised deeply sampled blood TCRbeta repertoires from subjects exposed to, actively infected with, or recovered from COVID-19. The repertoires were released in a freely available public database intended as a resource for research on the immune response to SARS-CoV-2. The samples were drawn from two sources: the first 160 participants of the ongoing ImmuneRACE study, and fewer than 1,500 subjects contributed by 6 global collaborators. Sample metadata almost always included a de-identified subject ID, COVID-19 status, age in years and sex. Where available, HLA class I and class II types were obtained from metadata supplied by the sample provider rather than from assay-based typing. What the research found in general, with its limitations: The amount of clinical and demographic metadata varied by source and participant and was provided uncurated.

Whole blood was collected in K2EDTA tubes by collaborating institutions according to the institutions' own protocols. For TCRbeta analysis, collaborator samples were shipped as frozen whole blood, as isolated PBMCs, or as DNA extracted from either sample type. This clone was detected once. Its antigen has not been determined. Qualities for individual bases were not recorded, and no much larger clone is one base off. The immunoSEQ Assay, a bias-controlled multiplex PCR, was used to amplify TCRbeta CDR3 regions from genomic DNA. The authors' analysis ran thus. The number of nucleated cells in each sample was estimated by amplification of reference gene primers within the assay. Sequence reads were collapsed and filtered to measure the absolute abundance of every unique TCRbeta CDR3 rearrangement. For each sample, productive Simpson clonality was calculated as the square root of Simpson's diversity index over productive rearrangements. This immuneACCESS table, as held by TCRdb, lists in-frame sequences with V and J called but not all clones. Of the missing ones, under half trace to an unresolved V gene in checked studies; the others have no known cause. V and J calls and clone size follow that table, whereas D and trimming were derived from the DNA. This sample lists some 120,000 clones; approximately 90% were detected once. Roughly 8% of the sample is taken by the ten largest.

Trimming takes 3 bases off V and 2 bases off J; junction bases not matched to a gene: 11. Including the terminal cysteine and phenylalanine, the CDR3 comprises 17 residues. Just the 51-base CDR3 DNA is kept, in frame starting at base 1. Sequences SGHDN (CDR1) and FVKESK (CDR2) are obtained from the germline V gene. This clonotype was sampled from a man aged 45-65 years with acute or convalescent COVID-19. The chain links TRBV14 with TRBJ2-3; a stretch of 7 junction bases matches TRBD2. Specimen: peripheral blood. In nucleotides, the sequence is TGTGCCAGCAGCCAGGGGCTAGGAGGGAGGGCCACAGATACGCAGTATTTT. Its product reads: CASSQGLGGRATDTQYF.